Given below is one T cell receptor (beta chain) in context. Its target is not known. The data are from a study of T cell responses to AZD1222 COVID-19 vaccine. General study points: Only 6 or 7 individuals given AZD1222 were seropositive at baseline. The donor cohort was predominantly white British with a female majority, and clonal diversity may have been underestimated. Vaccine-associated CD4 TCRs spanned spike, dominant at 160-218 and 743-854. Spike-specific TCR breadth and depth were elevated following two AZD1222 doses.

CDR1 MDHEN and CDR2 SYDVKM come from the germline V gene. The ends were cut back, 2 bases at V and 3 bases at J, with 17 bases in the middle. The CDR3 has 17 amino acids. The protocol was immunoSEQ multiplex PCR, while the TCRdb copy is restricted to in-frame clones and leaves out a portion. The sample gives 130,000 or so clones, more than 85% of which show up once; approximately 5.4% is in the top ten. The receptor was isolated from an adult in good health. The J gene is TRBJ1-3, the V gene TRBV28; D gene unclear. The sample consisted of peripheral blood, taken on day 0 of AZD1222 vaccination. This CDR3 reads CASSLNGADRGGNTIYF. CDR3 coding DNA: TGTGCCAGCAGTTTAAACGGCGCAGATAGAGGTGGAAACACCATATATTTT.